This T cell receptor beta chain was documented in a study of regulatory T cells in long-lasting Graves disease. Broader study findings: TCR diversity in persistent Graves' patients was below that of newly diagnosed ones.

Assembly of TCR beta libraries relied on iRepertoire HTBI primers together with Arm-PCR of CDR3 regions. Each CDR3 protein gets one entry after TCRdb re-called the multiplex PCR reads with MiXCR. Here the sample spans roughly 470,000 distinct CDR3 sequences, roughly 20% being singletons. Regarding time point: persistent/refractory GD, antithyroid drugs over 5 years with positive TRAb. RNA extracted from PBMCs served as the sequencing template. This clonotype was found a few times. Antigen unknown. Germline CDR1 and CDR2: SGHDT and YYEEEE. The V and J ends lost 0 bases and 2 bases respectively, with 10 bases between them. The CDR3 extends over 15 amino acids.

The material was peripheral blood mononuclear cells (PBMCs), obtained when the disease was refractory, from a patient treated with antithyroid drugs. The J gene is TRBJ2-3, the V gene TRBV5-6; D gene uncertain. This TCR was sampled from a female donor with Graves disease. The chain's CDR3 is CASSLVRALTDTQYF. The CDR3 coding sequence is TGTGCCAGCAGCTTGGTACGGGCCCTCACAGATACGCAGTATTTT. Based on the CDR3 plus reference TRBV5-6 and TRBJ2-3, the full variable domain is DAGVTQSPTHLIKTRGQQVTLRCSPKSGHDTVSWYQQALGQGPQFIFQYYEEEERQRGNFPDRFSGHQFPNYSSELNVNALLLGDSALYLCASSLVRALTDTQYFGPGTRLTVL.